This T cell receptor (beta chain) was observed in a study of a mutant IDH1 vaccine in newly diagnosed glioma. At the level of the study: All eight of the vaccinations patients received fell in weeks 1, 3, 5, 7, 11, 15, 19 and 23. Sex among treated patients split 62.5% male, roughly 38% female; mean age was roughly 40 years.

The time point is: week 23, last vaccination. Topical imiquimod accompanied each vaccine dose, which consisted of 300 ug of mutant IDH1 20-mer peptide. Those who donated had recent WHO grade 3 or 4 IDH1-mutant, ATRX-lost astrocytomas. A word on this clone: What it binds is unknown.

Broader study findings: Any relationship between pseudoprogression and changes in top peripheral T cell clonotypes seemed absent.

CDR3 length: 14 residues. Trimming stripped 5 bases from V and 4 bases from J, with 14 bases between. The germline gives CDR1 MGHDK, CDR2 SYGVNS. Libraries were prepared by immunoSEQ multiplex PCR; TCRdb keeps only in-frame clonotypes and omits some of them. This table has 52,000 or so clones, about 81% appearing once. The chain has TRBV25-1 and TRBJ1-1; possible D gene TRBD1, 5 bases. The receptor was derived from a woman aged 35 to 49 with glioma. Some clones in this sample may be carry-over from other donors' samples. The source material was PBMCs, sampled from a glioma patient whose treatment included an IDH1 peptide vaccine. The CDR3 here is CASSPWGYSTEAFF. The CDR3 DNA follows: TGTGCCAGCAGTCCGTGGGGGTATTCCACTGAAGCTTTCTTT. The full variable domain, completed using reference TRBV25-1 and TRBJ1-1, is EADIYQTPRYLVIGTGKKITLECSQTMGHDKMYWYQQDPGMELHLIHYSYGVNSTEKGDLSSESTVSRIRTEHFPLTLESARPSHTSQYLCASSPWGYSTEAFFGQGTRLTVV.